The clone carrying this T cell receptor beta chain was seen more than once but under ten times. Its antigen is as yet unknown. This sample is part of a study of CD8+ T cells in alopecia areata. This CDR3 has 12 residues. Per germline, CDR1 SGHTA and CDR2 FQGNSA. Trimming cost V 6 bases and J 10 bases, with 12 bases left between them. Once RNA had been extracted, it was reverse transcribed into cDNA to act as the sequencing template. Only in-frame clones appear in the TCRdb table, and some are missing; sequencing was by immunoSEQ multiplex PCR. The repertoire includes roughly 150,000 clones, roughly 64% of them detected once, and 5% to 7% sits in the top ten. General observations from the study: Lesional scalp exceeded normal scalp in clonality, especially in alopecia totalis/universalis. Mice showed clearer TCR sharing than patients did, a gap that was possibly HLA-related.

This chain joins TRBV7-2 and TRBJ1-4; D perhaps matches TRBD1 (6 bases). The TCR sequence derives from a human donor with alopecia areata. This sample comprised CD4+ T cells sorted from blood, obtained at week 0. CDR3 region: CASRRDNGKLFF. CDR3 coding DNA: TGTGCCAGCAGGCGGGACAACGGAAAACTGTTTTTT.